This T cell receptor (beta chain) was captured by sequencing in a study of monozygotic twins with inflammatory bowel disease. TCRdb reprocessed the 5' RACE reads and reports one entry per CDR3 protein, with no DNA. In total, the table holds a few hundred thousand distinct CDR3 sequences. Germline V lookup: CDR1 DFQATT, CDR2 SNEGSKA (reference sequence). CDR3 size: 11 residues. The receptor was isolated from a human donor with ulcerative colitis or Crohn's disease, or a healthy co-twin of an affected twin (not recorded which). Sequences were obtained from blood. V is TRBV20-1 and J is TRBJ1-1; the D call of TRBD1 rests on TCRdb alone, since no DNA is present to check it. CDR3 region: CSGQGDTEAFF.